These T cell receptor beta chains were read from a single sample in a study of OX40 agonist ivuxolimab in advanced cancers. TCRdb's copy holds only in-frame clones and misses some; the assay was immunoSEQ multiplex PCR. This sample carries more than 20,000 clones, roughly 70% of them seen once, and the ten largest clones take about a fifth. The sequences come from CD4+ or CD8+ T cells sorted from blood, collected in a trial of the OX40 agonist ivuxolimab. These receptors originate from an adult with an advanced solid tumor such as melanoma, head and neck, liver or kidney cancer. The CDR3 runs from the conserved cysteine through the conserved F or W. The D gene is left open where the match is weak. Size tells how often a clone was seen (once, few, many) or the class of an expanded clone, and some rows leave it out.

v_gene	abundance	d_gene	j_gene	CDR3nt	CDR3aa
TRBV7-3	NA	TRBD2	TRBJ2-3	TGTGCCAGCAGCTTACCGGGGGGGACAGATACGCAGTATTTT	CASSLPGGTDTQYF
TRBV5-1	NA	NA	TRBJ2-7	TGCGCCAGCAGCTTGGGGAGTCCCTACGAGCAGTACTTC	CASSLGSPYEQYF
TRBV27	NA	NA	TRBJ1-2	TGTGCCAGCGGGAACCACCGGGACGCTACTAACTATGGCTACACCTTC	CASGNHRDATNYGYTF
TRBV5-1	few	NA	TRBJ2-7	TGCGCCAGCAGCTCGGGAGGTAGGGGGATCTACGAGCAGTACTTC	CASSSGGRGIYEQYF
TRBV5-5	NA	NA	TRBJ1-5	TGTGCCAGCAGTCCAACTCAGGCAACTAATCAGCCCCAGCATTTT	CASSPTQATNQPQHF
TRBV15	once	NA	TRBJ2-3	TGTGCCACCAGCAGAGTAGGACAGTCCACAGATATGCAGTATTTT	CATSRVGQSTDMQYF
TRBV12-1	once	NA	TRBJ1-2	TGTGCCAGCAGTTACGAGAGAGACCTGAGAGGCTACACCTTC	CASSYERDLRGYTF
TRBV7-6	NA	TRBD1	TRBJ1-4	TGTGCCAGCAGCCTCGGACAGGGGGTCGGTGAAAAACTGTTTTTT	CASSLGQGVGEKLFF
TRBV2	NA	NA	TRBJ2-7	TGTGCCAGCAGTGAAAGGGGAAGTAGTTCCGAGCAGTACTTC	CASSERGSSSEQYF
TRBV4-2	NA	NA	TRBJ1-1	TGTGCCAGCAGCTTGGCCTTACAGATCACTGAAGCTTTCTTT	CASSLALQITEAFF
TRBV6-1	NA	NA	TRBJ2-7	TGTGCCAGCAGTTACCTAGGGGAGCAGTACTTC	CASSYLGEQYF
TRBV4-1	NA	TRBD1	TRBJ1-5	TGCGCCAGCAGCCAGACGGACAGGGGCTATCAGCCCCAGCATTTT	CASSQTDRGYQPQHF
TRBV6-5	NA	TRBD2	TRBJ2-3	TGTGCCAGCAGTTCACCCAGCGGGGGGGTTACAGATACGCAGTATTTT	CASSSPSGGVTDTQYF
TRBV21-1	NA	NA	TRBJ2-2	TGTGCCAGCAGCAGGGCAGGGGGCTGGGGGGAGCTGTTTTTT	CASSRAGGWGELFF
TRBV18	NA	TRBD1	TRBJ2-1	TGTGCCAGCTCACCGGGACAGGGGTCCTACAATGAGCAGTTCTTC	CASSPGQGSYNEQFF
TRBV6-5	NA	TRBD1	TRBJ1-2	TGTGCCAGCAGTTACTCGGGACAGTCTAGGGGTGGCTACACCTTC	CASSYSGQSRGGYTF
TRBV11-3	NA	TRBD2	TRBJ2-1	TGTGCCAGCAGCACTGGGACTAGCGGGGGGTACAATGAGCAGTTCTTC	CASSTGTSGGYNEQFF
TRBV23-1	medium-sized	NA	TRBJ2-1	TGCGCCAGCTCGTCCCAGGGGAGCTCCTACAATGAGCAGTTCTTC	CASSSQGSSYNEQFF
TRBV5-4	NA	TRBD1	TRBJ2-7	TGTGCCAGCAGCTTCGGGACAGGGGTCTACGAGCAGTACTTC	CASSFGTGVYEQYF
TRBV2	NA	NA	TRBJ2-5	TGTGCCAGCAGTGACTCGAGGGGGGCTTACCAAGAGACCCAGTACTTC	CASSDSRGAYQETQYF
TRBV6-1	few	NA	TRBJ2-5	TGTGCCAGCAGTGAGATGGTCAGGTGGTACTTC	CASSEMVRWYF
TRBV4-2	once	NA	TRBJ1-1	TGTGCCAGCAGCCAAGAAGTGGTGTTCGGGTCAATGAACACTGAAGCTTTCTTT	CASSQEVVFGSMNTEAFF
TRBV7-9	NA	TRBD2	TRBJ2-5	TGTGCCAGCAGCTTATGGACTAGCGGGGGCCTGTACCAAGAGACCCAGTACTTC	CASSLWTSGGLYQETQYF
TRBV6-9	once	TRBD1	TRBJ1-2	TGTGCCAGCAGTTACTCGGCAGGGGGGAACTATGGCTACACCTTC	CASSYSAGGNYGYTF
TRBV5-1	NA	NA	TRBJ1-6	TGCGCCAGCAGCTTGTCTGGGACCAATCCATATAATTCACCCCTCCACTTT	CASSLSGTNPYNSPLHF
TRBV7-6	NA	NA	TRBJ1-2	TGTGCCAGCAACCCGGGGAGGTCTACGGGCTACACCTTC	CASNPGRSTGYTF
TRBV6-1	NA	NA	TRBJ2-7	TGTGCCAGCAGTGAAGAACATCTTTACGAGCAGTACTTC	CASSEEHLYEQYF
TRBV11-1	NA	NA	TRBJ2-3	TGTGCCAGCAGCTTAGCCCGGGCGGGAATCACAGATACGCAGTATTTT	CASSLARAGITDTQYF
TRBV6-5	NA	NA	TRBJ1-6	TGTGCCAGCTCCCCCGGTTCACCCCTCCACTTT	CASSPGSPLHF
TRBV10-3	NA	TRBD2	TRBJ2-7	TGTGCCATCAGTGGCTTTAGCGGGGGGCCCAGCGAGCAGTACTTC	CAISGFSGGPSEQYF
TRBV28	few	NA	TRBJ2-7	TGTGCCAGCAGTGCGCCGGGGGAGCAGTACTTC	CASSAPGEQYF
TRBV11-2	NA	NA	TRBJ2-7	TGTGCCAGCAGCTTAGGGGGCCCCTCCTACGAGCAGTACTTC	CASSLGGPSYEQYF
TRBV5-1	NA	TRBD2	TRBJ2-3	TGCGCCAGCAGCCTCTCAGCGGGGGGGCCAACAGATACGCAGTATTTT	CASSLSAGGPTDTQYF
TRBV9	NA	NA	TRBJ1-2	TGTGCCAGCAGCCCAGGGGTCGGTCCCCAGGATGGCTACACCTTC	CASSPGVGPQDGYTF
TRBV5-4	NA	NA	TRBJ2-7	TGTGCCAGCATCCCAGGACGGGGCTACGAGCAGTACTTC	CASIPGRGYEQYF